Shown below are 21 T cell receptor beta chains from a single sample sequenced in a study of blood T cell repertoires in COVID-19. Profiled with immunoSEQ multiplex PCR; TCRdb holds only in-frame clones, not every one. The table has about 310,000 clones, roughly 87% seen once. The sequencing input was peripheral blood. Receptors originate from a man younger than 35 with active or convalescent COVID-19.

The chain joins TRBV18 to TRBJ1-4; 7 bases are shared with TRBD1. With V trimmed by 3 bases and J by 5 bases, 3 bases remained unmatched. Germline V lookup: CDR1 KGHSH, CDR2 LQKENI. The CDR3 consists of 14 residues. The CDR3 DNA is TGTGCCAGCTCACCGGACAGGATAAATGAAAAACTGTTTTTT. This gives the protein CASSPDRINEKLFF.

V gene TRBV19 combines with J gene TRBJ2-5, with TRBD1 matching over 9 bases. With V trimmed by 1 base and J by 4 bases, 4 bases remained unmatched. The CDR3 sequence is 15 residues long. Germline values: CDR1 LNHDA, CDR2 SQIVND (reference sequence). Written as DNA, the CDR3 is TGTGCCAGTAGTATAGGTACAGGGGGCAGAGAGACCCAGTACTTC. It specifies CASSIGTGGRETQYF.

The V and J genes are TRBV14 and TRBJ1-6; the D is unclear. The V and J ends lost 0 bases and 5 bases respectively, with 17 bases between them. Per the germline V gene, CDR1 is SGHDN and CDR2 is FVKESK. The CDR3 has 18 amino acids. In nucleotides, the CDR3 is TGTGCCAGCAGCCAAGATACGGCAGCCACCCTAGATAATTCACCCCTCCACTTT. It specifies CASSQDTAATLDNSPLHF.

Regarding this clone: The same CDR3 is also encoded by other DNA sequences in this sample. The chain links TRBV6-5 to TRBJ2-2; D unresolved. The V gene lost 10 bases and the J gene lost 5 bases, with 8 bases spanning the gap. This CDR3 is 11 amino acids long. Germline V gene data show CDR1 as MNHEY and CDR2 as SVGAGI. CDR3 sequence reads: CATSGTGELFF. In DNA form, the CDR3 reads TGTGCCACCTCAGGAACCGGGGAGCTGTTTTTT.

The chain is built from TRBV2 and TRBJ1-3, with TRBD1 identical over 8 bases. In germline, CDR1 is SNHLY, CDR2 FYNNEI. Unmatched junction bases numbered 8, after V lost 7 bases and J lost 0 bases. The CDR3 totals 16 residues. This CDR3 reads CASTRDRRSSGNTIYF. CDR3 coding DNA: TGTGCCAGCACCCGGGACAGGAGAAGCTCTGGAAACACCATATATTTT.

The chain links TRBV18 to TRBJ2-7; 8 bases are shared with TRBD2. This CDR3 is 13 amino acids long. V lost 5 bases, J lost 3 bases, and 3 bases stayed unmatched. CDR1 is KGHSH and CDR2 is LQKENI in the germline V gene. DNA of the CDR3: TGTGCCAGCTCAGGGACTAGTTTCTACGAGCAGTACTTC. This codes for CASSGTSFYEQYF.

The rearrangement links TRBV4-1 to TRBJ2-2; TRBD2 aligns across 10 bases. The CDR3 length is 16 residues. Germline V gene data show CDR1 as MGHRA and CDR2 as YSYEKL. Trimming removed 6 bases from V and 4 bases from J; junction bases left unmatched: 8. This CDR3 reads CASSRLAGESTGELFF. The CDR3 bases are TGCGCCAGCAGTCGCCTAGCGGGAGAGAGCACCGGGGAGCTGTTTTTT.

The V call is TRBV5-4, the J call TRBJ1-1; TRBD1 matches 9 bases. The V and J ends lost 3 bases and 4 bases, in that order; junction bases with no gene match: 7. Per germline, CDR1 SGHNT and CDR2 YYREEE (reference sequence). The CDR3 extends over 15 amino acids. The chain's CDR3 is CASSSGLTGGTEAFF. The CDR3 region has the DNA TGTGCCAGCAGCTCGGGATTGACAGGGGGCACTGAAGCTTTCTTT.

The V and J genes are TRBV28 and TRBJ1-3; D gene uncertain. Trimming took off 3 bases at V and 4 bases at J, with 10 bases between the two ends. The CDR3 loop spans 14 amino acids. Germline V gene data show CDR1 as MDHEN and CDR2 as SYDVKM. The CDR3 DNA reads as TGTGCCAGCAGTTTGGCTCAATTCGGAAACACCATATATTTT. Translation: CASSLAQFGNTIYF. Variable domain in full (rest from reference TRBV28 and TRBJ1-3): DVKVTQSSRYLVKRTGEKVFLECVQDMDHENMFWYRQDPGLGLRLIYFSYDVKMKEKGDIPEGYSVSREKKERFSLILESASTNQTSMYLCASSLAQFGNTIYFGEGSWLTVV.

This chain uses TRBV9 with TRBJ2-7, with 8 bases lining up with TRBD1. The CDR3 length is 15 residues. Germline V gene sequence: CDR1 SGDLS, CDR2 YYNGEE. Unmatched junction bases numbered 5, after V lost 0 bases and J lost 3 bases. CDR3 coding DNA: TGTGCCAGCAGCGTAGCCAGACAGGGGCGCTACGAGCAGTACTTC. Residues: CASSVARQGRYEQYF.

V usage is TRBV2 and J usage is TRBJ2-7; unclear D gene. Trimming shortened V by 7 bases and J by 3 bases, and 10 bases separated the two germline ends. In germline, CDR1 is SNHLY, CDR2 FYNNEI. The CDR3 contains 12 residues. CDR3 bases: TGTGCCAGCATGTCAGGTTTCTACGAGCAGTACTTC. This encodes CASMSGFYEQYF.

The chain recombines TRBV6-5 with TRBJ2-2; perhaps TRBD1 as D (6 bases). Germline CDR1 is MNHEY and CDR2 is SVGAGI. The length of the CDR3 is 13 residues. Trimming took 6 bases from V and 5 from J, leaving 10 bases between them. The CDR3 here is CASRSGETGELFF. The CDR3 DNA reads TGTGCCAGCAGATCAGGGGAAACCGGGGAGCTGTTTTTT.

The chain links TRBV6-1 to TRBJ1-5; 10 bases line up with TRBD1. The J segment lost 2 bases and the V segment lost 6 bases, leaving 7 bases of the junction unmatched. Germline loops: CDR1 MNHNS, CDR2 SASEGT. The CDR3 runs to 16 residues. The CDR3 loop is CASREPGTGGNQPQHF. In DNA, the CDR3 is TGTGCCAGCAGGGAACCCGGGACAGGGGGCAATCAGCCCCAGCATTTT.

The gene calls are TRBV3-1 (or the pseudogene TRBV3-2) and TRBJ1-1; D call uncertain. The CDR3 totals 15 residues. From germline, CDR1 is LGHDT and CDR2 YNNKEL (reference sequence). V lost 2 bases, J lost 2 bases, and 12 bases lay in between. CDR3 nucleotide sequence: TGTGCCAGCAGCCAAAGGCCTACGGGTAACACTGAAGCTTTCTTT. Translating it yields CASSQRPTGNTEAFF.

In this sample, this clone turned up once. This CDR3 reads CASSLTSGRHGNEQFF. CDR3 nucleotide sequence: TGTGCCAGCAGCCTTACTAGCGGGCGGCATGGCAATGAGCAGTTCTTC. This chain connects TRBV7-9 to TRBJ2-1; TRBD2 matches 9 bases. V was pared by 5 bases and J by 6 bases, with 11 bases of the junction left unmatched. Germline V gene sequence: CDR1 SEHNR, CDR2 FQNEAQ (reference sequence). The CDR3 consists of 16 residues.

The count of this clone is one. The V gene is TRBV19, the J gene TRBJ2-2; D might be TRBD2 (5 bases). Trimming cost V 2 bases and J 2 bases, with 9 bases left between them. Germline-derived CDR1 and CDR2 are LNHDA and SQIVND (reference sequence). The CDR3 is made up of 15 amino acids. CDR3 amino acids: CASSIIGINTGELFF. The CDR3 nucleotides read TGTGCCAGTAGTATAATCGGGATTAACACCGGGGAGCTGTTTTTT.

The genes are TRBV2 and TRBJ2-3, with 12 bases aligning to TRBD2. The V segment lost 1 base and the J segment 5 bases; nucleotides outside the gene matches: 4. Germline assignment: CDR1 SNHLY and CDR2 FYNNEI. CDR3 length: 16 residues. As DNA, the CDR3 is TGTGCCAGCAGTGAAGGCCTAGCGGGAGGGGGAGATACGCAGTATTTT. The encoded protein is CASSEGLAGGGDTQYF.

This clone showed up just once. The J gene is TRBJ1-1, the V gene TRBV2; 7 nucleotides align to TRBD1. In germline, CDR1 is SNHLY, CDR2 FYNNEI. Germline trimming cut 6 bases from V and 1 base from J; bases unmatched to any gene: 11. The CDR3 contains 16 residues. The DNA for the CDR3 is TGTGCCAGCAGAGGTCCCGGGACAGTAAGGAACACTGAAGCTTTCTTT. It encodes CASRGPGTVRNTEAFF. Full variable domain (rest looked up from reference TRBV2 and TRBJ1-1): EPEVTQTPSHQVTQMGQEVILRCVPISNHLYFYWYRQILGQKVEFLVSFYNNEISEKSEIFDDQFSVERPDGSNFTLKIRSTKLEDSAMYFCASRGPGTVRNTEAFFGQGTRLTVV.

V gene TRBV11-2 combines with J gene TRBJ1-1; 8 bases map to TRBD1. Per the germline V gene, CDR1 is SGHAT and CDR2 is FQNNGV. The CDR3 has 16 amino acids. V lost 4 bases and J lost 6; bases outside the gene matches: 13. CDR3 in amino acids: CASSSPRYRGWAEAFF. The DNA of the CDR3 is TGTGCCAGCAGCTCACCCCGATACAGGGGGTGGGCTGAAGCTTTCTTT.

This clone was recorded once. This chain uses TRBV11-1 with TRBJ2-3; D is uncertain. CDR1 and CDR2 from the germline V gene are SGHAT and FQDESV (reference sequence). The CDR3 is made up of 12 amino acids. V was shortened by 9 bases and J by 1 base, with 8 bases between the two germline ends. In DNA form, the CDR3 reads TGTGCCAGTACTCATGGCACAGATACGCAGTATTTT. Translating gives CASTHGTDTQYF. The full variable domain, with the rest looked up from reference TRBV11-1 and TRBJ2-3, is EAEVAQSPRYKITEKSQAVAFWCDPISGHATLYWYRQILGQGPELLVQFQDESVVDDSQLPKDRFSAERLKGVDSTLKIQPAELGDSAMYLCASTHGTDTQYFGPGTRLTVL.

V gene TRBV6-5 combines with J gene TRBJ1-1; D may be TRBD1 (6 bases). This CDR3 spans 13 amino acids. CDR1 MNHEY and CDR2 SVGAGI come from the germline V gene. Trimming cost V 5 bases and J 5 bases, with 12 bases left between them. The CDR3 bases are TGTGCCAGCAGTATAGCAGGGGTAACTGAAGCTTTCTTT. Residues: CASSIAGVTEAFF.